The T cell receptor (beta chain) described here comes from a study of neoadjuvant nivolumab and ipilimumab in lung cancer (dated by TCRdb to the early 2020s). Concerning the study at large: Nivolumab was administered intravenously at 3 mg/kg on days 1, 15 and 29, and in the combination arm ipilimumab 1 mg/kg was added on day 1 only. In the trial, approximately 45 patients with operable NSCLC were treated, of whom 23 were randomized to nivolumab monotherapy and about 21 to nivolumab plus ipilimumab. TCR repertoires in pretherapy (baseline) peripheral blood were compared with TCR repertoires in tumors resected at surgery after neoadjuvant immune checkpoint blockade. Seven patients had matched pretherapy and resected tumor pairs analyzed, with four treated with nivolumab and three with nivolumab plus ipilimumab. The primary endpoint of the trial was the rate of major pathologic response (MPR) in the intention-to-treat population of each study arm.

With respect to this clone: There is no known antigen for this receptor. No much larger clone is present one base from it, and per-base qualities are unavailable.

Library prep was done by the immunoSEQ multiplex PCR assay. In the paper's pipeline: Repertoires were summarized by richness and clonality, and significantly expanded and contracted clones were identified between pre- and post-therapy samples. Not all clones reach the TCRdb copy of this immuneACCESS table, which keeps in-frame sequences only. Checked studies attribute under half of the gap to unresolved V genes and leave the rest unexplained. For V, J and clone size, that table is used; D and trimming come from the DNA. This sample holds about 30,000 clones; around 76% were observed only once. 15% to 20% of the sample is held by the ten biggest clonotypes. The time point label here, explained by the study, means: at surgical resection after neoadjuvant nivolumab +/- ipilimumab. Samples were obtained from the phase 2 randomized NEOSTAR trial, in which neoadjuvant nivolumab or nivolumab plus ipilimumab followed by surgery was tested in operable NSCLC.

The germline V gene yields MNHEY for CDR1 and SVGAGI for CDR2. V is reduced by 0 bases and J by 2 bases, leaving a spacing of 8 bases between them. The CDR3, cysteine through phenylalanine, is 14 amino acids long. Only the CDR3 DNA is retained, 42 bases long and in frame from the first base. On the study overall, not on this receptor specifically: Greater TCR richness and clonality were observed in resected tumors than in tumor-adjacent uninvolved lung, and increases were observed in more dual-therapy-treated tumors. There was no significant correlation between TCR clonality and pathologic tumor regression, and just a single major-pathologic-response sample was available for the clonality-regression analysis. From pretherapy to surgery, tumor T-cell richness and clonality increased in three of three dual-therapy tumors but in only two of four nivolumab-treated tumors. A small number of samples underwent TCR sequencing. Pretherapy blood TCR richness correlated positively with richness in tumors resected after neoadjuvant therapy (Spearman R of about 0.82).

Specimen: tumor tissue, collected after neoadjuvant nivolumab, alone or with ipilimumab, at or shortly before surgery. This clonotype originated in an adult with non-small cell lung cancer. The sequence is built from TRBV6-5 and TRBJ2-7; tentative D gene TRBD1, with 5 bases matching. The bases read TGTGCCAGCAGTTACTCTACAGGTACCTACGAGCAGTACTTC. Translated, this gives CASSYSTGTYEQYF.